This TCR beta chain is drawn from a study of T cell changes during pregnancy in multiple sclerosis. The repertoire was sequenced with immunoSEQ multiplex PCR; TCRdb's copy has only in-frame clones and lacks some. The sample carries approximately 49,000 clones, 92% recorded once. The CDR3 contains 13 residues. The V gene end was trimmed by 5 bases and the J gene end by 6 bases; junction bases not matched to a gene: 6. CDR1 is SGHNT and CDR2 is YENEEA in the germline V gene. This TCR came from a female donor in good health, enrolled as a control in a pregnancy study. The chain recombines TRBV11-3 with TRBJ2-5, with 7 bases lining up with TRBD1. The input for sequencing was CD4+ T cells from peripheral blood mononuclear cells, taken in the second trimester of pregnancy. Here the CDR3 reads CASSADRAQTQYF. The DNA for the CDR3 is TGTGCCAGCAGCGCCGACAGGGCACAGACCCAGTACTTC.